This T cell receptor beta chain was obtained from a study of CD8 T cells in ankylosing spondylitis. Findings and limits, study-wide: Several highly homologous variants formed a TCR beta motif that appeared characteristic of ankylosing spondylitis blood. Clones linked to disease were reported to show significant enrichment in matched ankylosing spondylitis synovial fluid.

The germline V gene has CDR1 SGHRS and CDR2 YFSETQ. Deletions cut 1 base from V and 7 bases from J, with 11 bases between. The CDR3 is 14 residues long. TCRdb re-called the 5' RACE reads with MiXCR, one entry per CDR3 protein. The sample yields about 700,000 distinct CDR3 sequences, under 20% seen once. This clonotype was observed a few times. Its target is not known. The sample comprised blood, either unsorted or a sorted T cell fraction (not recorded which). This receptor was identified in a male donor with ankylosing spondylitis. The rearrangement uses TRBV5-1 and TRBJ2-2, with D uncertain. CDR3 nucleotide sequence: TGCGCCAGCAGCTTGAGTCCAAGTGGCGGGGAGCTGTTTTTT. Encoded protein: CASSLSPSGGELFF.